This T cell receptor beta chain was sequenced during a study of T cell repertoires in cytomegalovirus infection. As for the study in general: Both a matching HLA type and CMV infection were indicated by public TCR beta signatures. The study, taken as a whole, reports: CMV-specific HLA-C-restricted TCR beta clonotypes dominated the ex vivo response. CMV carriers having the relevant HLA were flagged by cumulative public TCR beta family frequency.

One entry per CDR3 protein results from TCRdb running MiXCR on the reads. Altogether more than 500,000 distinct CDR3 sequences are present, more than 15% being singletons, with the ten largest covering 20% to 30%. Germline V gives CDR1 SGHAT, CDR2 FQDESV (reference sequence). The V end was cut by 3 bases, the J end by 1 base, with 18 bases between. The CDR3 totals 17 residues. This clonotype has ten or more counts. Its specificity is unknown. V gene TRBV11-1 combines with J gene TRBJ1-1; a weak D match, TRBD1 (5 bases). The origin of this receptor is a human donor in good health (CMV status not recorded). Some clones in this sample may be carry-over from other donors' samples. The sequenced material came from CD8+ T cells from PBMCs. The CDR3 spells CASSFLRDGLGNTEAFF. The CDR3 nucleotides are TGTGCCAGCAGCTTTCTCCGGGACGGGCTGGGGAACACTGAAGCTTTCTTT.